The 27 T cell receptor beta chains in this list originate from one sample, sequenced in a study of graft-versus-host responses after intestinal transplantation. These receptors' antigens are unknown. Using immunoSEQ multiplex PCR, the repertoire was profiled, and TCRdb retains in-frame clones only, with some absent. The profile covers 65,000 to 100,000 clones, with roughly 90% appearing a single time and roughly 0.4% taken by the ten largest. The sequences come from unstimulated CD8+ T cells sorted from spleen or lymph node cells, collected before transplant. These receptors all stem from a human donor who was the organ donor for an intestinal transplant.

This clone was observed once. This chain uses TRBV2 with TRBJ1-6, with D possibly being TRBD1 (5 bases). The germline CDR1 and CDR2 sequences are SNHLY and FYNNEI. CDR3 length: 19 residues. Trimming took off 5 bases at V and 0 bases at J, with 20 bases between the two ends. CDR3 loop: CASSPGTPIILSYNSPLHF. The CDR3 DNA reads TGTGCCAGCAGTCCTGGGACTCCTATTATCCTCTCCTATAATTCACCCCTCCACTTT.

The chain employs TRBV18 and TRBJ1-4; D is undetermined. The CDR3 has 14 residues. Trimming removed 6 bases at V and 0 bases at J, with 8 bases between. Germline-derived CDR1 and CDR2 are KGHSH and LQKENI. The CDR3 region is CASSPLSTNEKLFF. The CDR3 coding sequence is TGTGCCAGCTCCCCATTATCAACTAATGAAAAACTGTTTTTT.

V gene TRBV11-2 combines with J gene TRBJ2-2; D may be TRBD1 (6 bases). The CDR3 covers 14 residues. Germline V gene sequence: CDR1 SGHAT, CDR2 FQNNGV. The V gene lost 5 bases and the J gene lost 6 bases, with 13 bases spanning the gap. CDR3 region: CASSAAGAAGELFF. Written as DNA, the CDR3 is TGTGCCAGCAGCGCCGCAGGGGCGGCCGGGGAGCTGTTTTTT.

V gene TRBV4-3 combines with J gene TRBJ1-2, with D maybe TRBD1 (6 bases). Looked up from germline, CDR1 is LGHNA and CDR2 is YSLEER. Trimming took off 0 bases at V and 7 bases at J, with 15 bases between the two ends. The CDR3 sequence is 15 residues long. The CDR3 bases are TGCGCCAGCAGCCAAGATCTCGGGGCAGGGGTTGGCTACACCTTC. Its translation: CASSQDLGAGVGYTF.

The chain carries TRBV7-9 and TRBJ2-1; 7 nucleotides line up with TRBD2. V lost 5 bases to trimming and J lost 12 bases; unmatched junction nucleotides: 7. The CDR3 sequence is 12 residues long. Germline loops: CDR1 SEHNR, CDR2 FQNEAQ (reference sequence). CDR3 region: CASSPFGGGQFF. DNA for the CDR3: TGTGCCAGCAGCCCCTTTGGCGGGGGGCAGTTCTTC.

The V call is TRBV5-6, the J call TRBJ2-3; D ambiguous. Germline loops: CDR1 SGHDT, CDR2 YYEEEE. V gave up 0 bases and J gave up 1 base, with 9 bases separating them. This CDR3 contains 15 residues. CDR3 DNA: TGTGCCAGCAGCTTGGCCAACCGGGGCACAGATACGCAGTATTTT. This translates into CASSLANRGTDTQYF. Full variable domain (remainder filled in from reference TRBV5-6 and TRBJ2-3): DAGVTQSPTHLIKTRGQQVTLRCSPKSGHDTVSWYQQALGQGPQFIFQYYEEEERQRGNFPDRFSGHQFPNYSSELNVNALLLGDSALYLCASSLANRGTDTQYFGPGTRLTVL.

This clone was observed a handful of times. This sequence joins TRBV6-1 and TRBJ1-2; D call uncertain. V gave up 6 bases and J gave up 8 bases, with 7 bases separating them. The CDR3 length is 10 residues. Germline values: CDR1 MNHNS, CDR2 SASEGT. The chain's CDR3 is CASRARGYTF. Written as DNA, the CDR3 is TGTGCCAGCAGGGCGCGGGGCTACACCTTC.

This rearrangement joins TRBV6-1 to TRBJ2-5, with D possibly being TRBD1 (6 bases). The end of the DNA aligns better with TRBJ2-7, so the J call may be wrong. Germline V gives CDR1 MNHNS, CDR2 SASEGT. This CDR3 spans 15 amino acids. The CDR3 sequence: CASSEVGQLSYEQYF. In DNA form, the CDR3 reads TGTGCCAGCAGTGAGGTAGGACAGTTATCCTACGAGCAGTACTTC.

CDR3 sequence: CASSQGGLDNSPLHF. The CDR3, as DNA: TGCGCCAGCAGCCAAGGGGGCCTCGATAATTCACCCCTCCACTTT. The rearrangement uses TRBV4-1 and TRBJ1-6; tentatively, D is TRBD1 (5 bases). CDR3 length equals 15 residues. Trimming stripped 1 base from V and 5 bases from J, with 9 bases between. The germline CDR1 and CDR2 sequences are MGHRA and YSYEKL.

This clone appeared once. V gene TRBV13 combines with J gene TRBJ1-1, with D uncertain. Germline V gene sequence: CDR1 PRHDT, CDR2 FYEKMQ (reference sequence). The V gene lost 0 bases and the J gene lost 3 bases, with 5 bases spanning the gap. CDR3 length: 13 residues. CDR3 nucleotide sequence: TGTGCCAGCAGCTTAGGTGTCGACACTGAAGCTTTCTTT. This sequence encodes CASSLGVDTEAFF.

The chain has TRBV5-6 and TRBJ1-2; D is possibly TRBD1 (5 bases). CDR1 and CDR2 from the germline V gene are SGHDT and YYEEEE. The CDR3 is 14 residues long. Trimming pared 1 base from V and 0 bases from J, leaving 7 bases between. CDR3 sequence reads: CASSLYRSNYGYTF. The CDR3 region has the DNA TGTGCCAGCAGCTTGTACAGGTCTAACTATGGCTACACCTTC.

The rearrangement uses TRBV19 and TRBJ2-5; 12 nucleotides match TRBD2. This CDR3 contains 18 residues. V lost 2 bases, J lost 4 bases, and 11 bases stayed unmatched. Germline V CDR1 and CDR2: LNHDA, SQIVND (reference sequence). In nucleotides, the CDR3 is TGTGCCAGTAGTATAAGGGCTAGCGGGGGGGCTAGGGCAGAGACCCAGTACTTC. Its translation is CASSIRASGGARAETQYF.

This clone has a single count. This chain connects TRBV19 to TRBJ1-6; D remains unclear. The V end was cut by 2 bases, the J end by 8 bases, with 13 bases between. This CDR3 contains 15 residues. CDR1 and CDR2 (germline): LNHDA, SQIVND (reference sequence). CDR3 sequence reads: CASSINPGIDSPLHF. The CDR3 DNA reads as TGTGCCAGTAGTATAAATCCAGGTATAGATTCACCCCTCCACTTT.

The chain carries TRBV2 and TRBJ1-4; D is undetermined. The germline CDR1 and CDR2 sequences are SNHLY and FYNNEI. V lost 5 bases to trimming and J lost 0 bases, with 10 bases between them. This CDR3 has 15 amino acids. The CDR3 bases are TGTGCCAGCAGTCGGCGGACTGCAACTAATGAAAAACTGTTTTTT. Translating gives CASSRRTATNEKLFF.

The CDR3 sequence is CASSLTAGGYNEQFF. For the CDR3, the DNA is TGCGCCAGCAGCCTGACAGCGGGGGGCTACAATGAGCAGTTCTTC. This chain joins TRBV4-1 and TRBJ2-1; 9 nucleotides line up with TRBD2. This CDR3 spans 15 amino acids. Germline CDR1 reads MGHRA; CDR2 reads YSYEKL. With V trimmed by 4 bases and J by 3 bases, 4 bases remained unmatched.

This chain joins TRBV2 and TRBJ1-1; TRBD1 matches 10 bases. CDR3 length: 20 residues. CDR1 SNHLY and CDR2 FYNNEI come from the germline V gene. V trimming: 6 bases; J trimming: 3 bases; junction bases outside the gene matches: 22. The CDR3, as DNA: TGTGCCAGCAGGCAGGGACAGGGGCATATAGAATGGGTTTGGCACACTGAAGCTTTCTTT. Translation gives CASRQGQGHIEWVWHTEAFF.

This clone was picked up a small number of times. The V gene is TRBV2, the J gene TRBJ1-1; 7 nucleotides align to TRBD1. The CDR3 covers 12 residues. The trim removed 10 bases at V and 2 bases at J, leaving 4 bases unmatched. Germline loops: CDR1 SNHLY, CDR2 FYNNEI. Here the CDR3 DNA reads TGTGCCAACGACAGGGAAAACACTGAAGCTTTCTTT. It encodes CANDRENTEAFF.

V usage is TRBV4-3 and J usage is TRBJ2-5, with 7 bases lining up with TRBD2. The length of the CDR3 is 17 residues. The V gene's germline CDR1 is LGHNA and CDR2 YSLEER. After removal of 0 bases from V and 4 bases from J, the junction contained 11 bases not matched to a gene. CDR3 bases: TGCGCCAGCAGCCAAGATCGGGTGGAGCGGGGAGGAGAGACCCAGTACTTC. Protein product: CASSQDRVERGGETQYF.

The chain couples TRBV4-2 to TRBJ2-7, with 9 positions matching TRBD1. Per the germline V gene, CDR1 is LGHNA and CDR2 is YNFKEQ. The CDR3 sequence is 15 residues long. The trim removed 1 base at V and 4 bases at J, leaving 5 bases unmatched. The chain's CDR3 is CASSQGRQGGYEQYF. The CDR3 nucleotides are TGTGCCAGCAGCCAAGGTCGACAGGGGGGGTACGAGCAGTACTTC.

This clone came up once. The chain is built from TRBV9 and TRBJ1-1, with a weak D call TRBD1 (5 bases). CDR1 and CDR2 from the germline V gene are SGDLS and YYNGEE. CDR3 length: 14 residues. Trimming removed 4 bases at V and 2 bases at J, with 12 bases between. In DNA, the CDR3 is TGTGCCAGCAGCCCTCTCGGGGGAAACACTGAAGCTTTCTTT. The encoded protein is CASSPLGGNTEAFF.

The V gene is TRBV27, the J gene TRBJ1-4; 8 bases map to TRBD1. Germline V lookup: CDR1 MNHEY, CDR2 SMNVEV (reference sequence). The CDR3 totals 15 residues. V shed 5 bases and J 8 bases; nucleotides not matched to a gene: 10. CDR3 protein: CASSIRTGIGEKLFF. The CDR3 nucleotides read TGTGCCAGCAGTATTCGGACAGGGATAGGGGAAAAACTGTTTTTT.

The chain combines TRBV9 with TRBJ1-1; TRBD1 might be the D (6 bases). Per germline, CDR1 SGDLS and CDR2 YYNGEE. The CDR3 runs 12 residues. Trimming removed 0 bases from V and 7 bases from J, with 7 bases in between. DNA for the CDR3: TGTGCCAGCAGCGTAGTAGGGGGTGAAGCTTTCTTT. It specifies CASSVVGGEAFF.

The rearrangement uses TRBV18 and TRBJ2-5, with TRBD1 as a possible D gene (6 bases). From germline, CDR1 is KGHSH and CDR2 LQKENI. Trimming stripped 0 bases from V and 3 bases from J, with 14 bases between. CDR3 length equals 16 residues. The CDR3 DNA reads TGTGCCAGCTCACCACCGATACAGGGAAGCAAAGAGACCCAGTACTTC. It yields the protein CASSPPIQGSKETQYF.

The rearrangement joins TRBV11-2 to TRBJ1-3, with a tentative D call TRBD1 (6 bases). Per the germline V gene, CDR1 is SGHAT and CDR2 is FQNNGV. CDR3 length equals 15 residues. Trimming took off 5 bases at V and 2 bases at J, with 13 bases between the two ends. CDR3 region: CASSPGQQAGNTIYF. The DNA for the CDR3 is TGTGCCAGCAGCCCCGGACAGCAGGCTGGAAACACCATATATTTT.

V gene TRBV13 combines with J gene TRBJ1-4; 7 bases are a match to TRBD1. Trimming at V came to 7 bases and at J to 0 bases, leaving 5 bases not matched to a gene. From germline, CDR1 is PRHDT and CDR2 FYEKMQ (reference sequence). The CDR3 loop spans 15 amino acids. The CDR3 region is CASTKRGPTNEKLFF. In DNA, the CDR3 is TGTGCCAGCACCAAGAGGGGGCCAACTAATGAAAAACTGTTTTTT.

The chain uses TRBV7-2 and TRBJ1-6; D ambiguous. The ends were cut back, 3 bases at V and 8 bases at J, with 8 bases in the middle. Looked up from germline, CDR1 is SGHTA and CDR2 is FQGNSA. This CDR3 contains 13 residues. The CDR3 nucleotides are TGTGCCAGCAGCTTGGGCAGTTATTCACCCCTCCACTTT. As protein: CASSLGSYSPLHF.

The CDR3: CASSRDSYNQPQHF. DNA for the CDR3: TGTGCCAGCAGTAGGGACAGTTACAATCAGCCCCAGCATTTT. The chain recombines TRBV28 with TRBJ1-5, with 7 bases fitting TRBD1. The CDR3 length is 14 residues. Per the germline V gene, CDR1 is MDHEN and CDR2 is SYDVKM. The J segment lost 3 bases and the V segment lost 5 bases, leaving 4 bases of the junction unmatched.